A selection of T cell receptor beta chains follows, all from one sample in a study of CD8 T cells in ankylosing spondylitis. TCRdb reanalysed the 5' RACE reads using MiXCR and keeps one entry per CDR3 protein. The sample has 150,000 to 200,000 distinct CDR3 sequences; 15% to 20% are singletons. The sequenced material came from blood, either unsorted or a sorted T cell fraction (not recorded which). Receptor source: a male donor under 30 with ankylosing spondylitis or in good health (not recorded which). Each CDR3 is given with its conserved first and last residue. The D gene is left open where the match is weak. Clone size appears in some rows only: once, few, many, or a class for an expanded clone.

D gene,clone size,CDR3 length,V gene,J gene,CDR3 protein,CDR3 DNA
-,few,15,TRBV27,TRBJ2-5,CASSPHTPWWETQYF,TGTGCCAGCAGTCCACACACGCCTTGGTGGGAGACCCAGTACTTC
-,many,14,TRBV5-1,TRBJ1-4,CASSSQGTNEKLFF,TGCGCCAGCAGCTCACAGGGAACTAATGAAAAACTGTTTTTT
TRBD2,many,14,TRBV20-1,TRBJ2-7,CSARPLAGSREQYF,TGCAGTGCTAGACCTCTAGCGGGATCTCGGGAGCAGTACTTC
TRBD2,many,16,TRBV7-7,TRBJ2-3,CASSPSAGGITDTQYF,TGTGCCAGCAGTCCTTCTGCGGGAGGAATTACAGATACGCAGTATTTT
-,many,14,TRBV9,TRBJ1-1,CASSVDAGNTEAFF,TGTGCCAGCAGCGTAGATGCGGGGAACACTGAAGCTTTCTTT
TRBD1,many,17,TRBV12-3/TRBV12-4,TRBJ2-5,CASSPPGQGNRRETQYF,TGTGCCAGCAGCCCACCGGGACAGGGAAACCGGAGGGAGACCCAGTACTTC
TRBD2,many,13,TRBV28,TRBJ2-1,CASSLAGGFGPFF,TGTGCCAGCAGTTTAGCGGGAGGCTTCGGACCGTTCTTC
-,-,15,TRBV20-1,TRBJ2-1,CSARDYTTGPNEQFF,TGCAGTGCTAGAGATTACACGACGGGTCCCAATGAGCAGTTCTTC
-,-,16,TRBV7-6,TRBJ2-1,CASSFSPGGAYNEQFF,TGTGCCAGCAGCTTCTCGCCCGGGGGAGCCTACAATGAGCAGTTCTTC
TRBD2,-,17,TRBV9,TRBJ2-1,CASSRIAGGSSYNEQFF,TGTGCCAGCAGCCGCATAGCGGGGGGGAGCTCCTACAATGAGCAGTTCTTC
TRBD1,many,14,TRBV12-3/TRBV12-4,TRBJ1-5,CASSRDRKAQPQHF,TGTGCCAGCAGCCGGGACAGGAAAGCTCAGCCCCAGCATTTT
-,-,14,TRBV6-2/TRBV6-3,TRBJ2-2,CASSYRALKEELFF,TGTGCCAGCAGCTACCGGGCCCTAAAGGAGGAGCTGTTTTTT
TRBD1,-,17,TRBV6-5,TRBJ2-1,CASSPRRGRIMHNEQFF,TGTGCCAGCAGTCCCCGCAGGGGGCGCATTATGCACAATGAGCAGTTCTTC
-,many,16,TRBV21-1,TRBJ2-4,CASRGGYRLAKNIQYF,TGTGCCAGCAGGGGGGGATACAGACTAGCCAAAAACATTCAGTACTTC
-,few,15,TRBV30,TRBJ1-1,CAWSVLRGMNTEAFF,TGTGCCTGGAGTGTACTGAGGGGGATGAACACTGAAGCTTTCTTT
TRBD1,few,13,TRBV20-1,TRBJ2-5,CSASQGVQETQYF,TGCAGTGCTAGTCAGGGGGTCCAAGAGACCCAGTACTTC
TRBD1,many,15,TRBV14,TRBJ2-5,CASSHSRGLRETQYF,TGTGCCAGCAGCCATTCGAGGGGGCTGCGGGAGACCCAGTACTTC
-,many,14,TRBV5-1,TRBJ2-1,CASMSGIAYNEQFF,TGCGCCAGCATGTCGGGAATCGCCTACAATGAGCAGTTCTTC
-,many,15,TRBV4-2,TRBJ2-4,CASTPMSRRGNIQYF,TGTGCCAGCACACCAATGTCCAGAAGGGGAAACATTCAGTACTTC
-,many,14,TRBV7-2,TRBJ2-2,CASTDGGRTGELFF,TGTGCCAGCACCGACGGGGGCCGGACCGGGGAGCTGTTTTTT
-,-,13,TRBV11-2,TRBJ1-5,CASSLFSNQPQHF,TGTGCCAGCAGCCTGTTTTCGAATCAGCCCCAGCATTTT
-,many,11,TRBV12-3/TRBV12-4,TRBJ1-2,CASGGVGGYTF,TGTGCCAGCGGTGGGGTCGGTGGCTACACCTTC
-,many,20,TRBV7-9,TRBJ2-1,CASSLTFRSGGLSSYNEQFF,TGTGCCAGCAGCTTAACTTTCCGGTCGGGGGGCCTTAGCTCCTACAATGAGCAGTTCTTC